These 29 T cell receptor beta chains came from one sample sequenced in a study of T cells in Graves' hyperthyroidism and ophthalmopathy. TCR beta CDR3 regions were amplified from RNA. RT-PCR in the first round (using the HTBI primer set) targeted the TCR CDR3. TCRdb called the multiplex PCR reads again in MiXCR, with one record for every CDR3 protein. The sample records a few hundred thousand distinct CDR3 sequences, 15% to 19% being singletons. The sample consisted of blood. The source is a woman aged 30 to 39 with Graves' hyperthyroidism.

The V gene is TRBV7-9, the J gene TRBJ2-1, with TRBD2 identical over 8 bases. V gave up 4 bases and J gave up 4 bases; unmatched junction bases: 12. Looked up from germline, CDR1 is SEHNR and CDR2 is FQNEAQ (reference sequence). This CDR3 is built from 17 residues. The CDR3 sequence is CASSYSLLAAPYNEQFF. Here the CDR3 DNA reads TGTGCCAGCAGCTATTCCCTACTAGCGGCGCCTTACAATGAGCAGTTCTTC.

This clonotype has a count of ten or more. V and J are TRBV7-3 and TRBJ2-1; 13 positions agree with TRBD2. Per the germline V gene, CDR1 is SGHTA and CDR2 is FQGTGA. V shed 4 bases and J 3 bases; nucleotides not matched to a gene: 3. The CDR3 contains 16 residues. The CDR3 coding sequence is TGTGCCAGCAGCTCGACTAGCGGGAGGCGCTACAATGAGCAGTTCTTC. Translating gives CASSSTSGRRYNEQFF.

Ten or more counts support this clonotype. The chain joins TRBV7-9 to TRBJ1-1; the D is unclear. The length of the CDR3 is 13 residues. Germline V gene sequence: CDR1 SEHNR, CDR2 FQNEAQ (reference sequence). The V gene lost 3 bases and the J gene lost 1 base, with 6 bases spanning the gap. The CDR3 nucleotides read TGTGCCAGCAGCTTGATCGAGAACACTGAAGCTTTCTTT. Its translation is CASSLIENTEAFF.

Of note for this clonotype: A single base separates this from a much larger clone, so it may be a read error. The rearrangement links TRBV12-3 or TRBV12-4 to TRBJ2-7; 8 bases fit TRBD1. The length of the CDR3 is 17 residues. The V gene end was trimmed by 0 bases and the J gene end by 4 bases; junction bases not matched to a gene: 11. CDR3 amino acids: CASSLALGQGGWYEQYF. CDR3 coding DNA: TGTGCCAGCAGTTTAGCTCTCGGACAGGGTGGTTGGTACGAGCAGTACTTC.

The rearrangement links TRBV4-1 to TRBJ2-1; 11 nucleotides line up with TRBD2. V shed 1 base and J 5 bases; nucleotides not matched to a gene: 7. This CDR3 spans 17 amino acids. Germline assignment: CDR1 MGHRA and CDR2 YSYEKL. The CDR3 DNA reads TGCGCCAGCAGCCAAGCGCCGGGACTAGCGGAAAACAATGAGCAGTTCTTC. Translating it yields CASSQAPGLAENNEQFF.

The table lists this clonotype with many counts. V and J are TRBV6-2 or TRBV6-3 and TRBJ2-7, with D possibly being TRBD1 or TRBD2 (5 bases each). The CDR3 has 17 residues. Germline V lookup: CDR1 MNHEY, CDR2 SVGEGT. The V end lost 5 bases, the J end lost 4 bases, and 24 bases lay between the germline ends. The CDR3 DNA reads TGTGCCAGCAGTGGGCCGGGACGAAGAGGGGTTACTTACGAGCAGTACTTC. Amino acids: CASSGPGRRGVTYEQYF.

This clonotype was picked up a small number of times. The J gene is TRBJ2-1, the V gene TRBV24-1; the D is unclear. The ends were cut back, 5 bases at V and 0 bases at J, with 10 bases in the middle. The CDR3 has 15 amino acids. Germline V gene sequence: CDR1 KGHDR, CDR2 SFDVKD. This CDR3 is CATSGKGSSYNEQFF. CDR3 coding DNA: TGTGCCACCAGTGGAAAGGGCAGCTCCTACAATGAGCAGTTCTTC.

This rearrangement joins TRBV6-1 to TRBJ2-1; 9 bases agree with TRBD2. This CDR3 has 15 amino acids. Germline-derived CDR1 and CDR2 are MNHNS and SASEGT. Trimming removed 5 bases from V and 4 bases from J; junction bases left unmatched: 6. CDR3 nucleotides: TGTGCCAGCAGTTGGCGGGAGGGCCCGTACAATGAGCAGTTCTTC. Its protein product is CASSWREGPYNEQFF.

This clonotype was seen repeatedly, ten times or more. This chain uses TRBV28 with TRBJ2-3; 11 bases are shared with TRBD2. The germline V gene encodes CDR1 MDHEN and CDR2 SYDVKM. There are 16 residues in the CDR3. Trimming removed 8 bases from V and 3 bases from J; junction bases left unmatched: 10. This CDR3 reads CASETSGIYGTDTQYF. CDR3 DNA: TGTGCCAGCGAGACTAGCGGGATTTATGGGACAGATACGCAGTATTTT.

This clonotype was counted ten times or more. The chain couples TRBV12-3 or TRBV12-4 to TRBJ1-1; D perhaps matches TRBD1 (6 bases). The CDR3 spans 14 residues. Trimming left V 5 bases short and J 1 base short, with 11 bases between. The CDR3, as DNA: TGTGCCAGCAGTCCCCAGACAGGGAACACTGAAGCTTTCTTT. It encodes CASSPQTGNTEAFF.

In this sample, this clonotype turned up many times. The chain uses TRBV30 and TRBJ1-1, with a weak D call TRBD1 (6 bases). The CDR3 runs 12 residues. Trimming shortened V by 4 bases and J by 8 bases, and 14 bases separated the two germline ends. Germline CDR1 GTSNPN, CDR2 SVGIG (reference sequence). As DNA, the CDR3 is TGTGCCTGGAAACTGGCAGGGGCCGAAGCTTTCTTT. Protein product: CAWKLAGAEAFF.

At least ten counts were recorded for this clonotype. CDR3 sequence: CASGGNRLLYGYTF. DNA of the CDR3: TGTGCTAGTGGTGGCAACAGGTTACTCTATGGCTACACCTTC. This sequence joins TRBV12-5 and TRBJ1-2, with D possibly being TRBD1 (5 bases). CDR1 is LGHNT and CDR2 is FRNRAP in the germline V gene. The CDR3 consists of 14 residues. V shed 5 bases and J shed 4 bases, with 14 bases lying between them.

This clonotype has a count of ten or more. J is TRBJ2-7 and V is TRBV19; D might be TRBD1 (6 bases). Germline V gene lookup returns CDR1 LNHDA and CDR2 SQIVND (reference sequence). This CDR3 region has 14 residues. Trimming cost V 6 bases and J 0 bases, with 12 bases left between them. CDR3 protein: CASRNRDGSYEQYF. As DNA, the CDR3 is TGTGCCAGTAGGAACAGGGACGGCTCCTACGAGCAGTACTTC.

This clonotype was counted at least ten times. The chain uses TRBV27 and TRBJ1-1; 8 bases are a match to TRBD1. V dropped 5 bases and J dropped 8; count of bases not matched to a gene: 1. The CDR3 totals 11 residues. The V gene's germline CDR1 is MNHEY and CDR2 SMNVEV (reference sequence). CDR3 loop: CASSDRGEAFF. DNA for the CDR3: TGTGCCAGCAGTGACAGGGGAGAAGCTTTCTTT.

This clonotype was detected a few times. CDR3 nucleotides: TGTGCCAGCAGCTCAGAGGGGACTTCCCTGCTAACAGATACGCAGTATTTT. Translating it yields CASSSEGTSLLTDTQYF. The genes are TRBV11-2 and TRBJ2-3; a possible D gene is TRBD2 (6 bases). CDR3 length: 17 residues. The germline gives CDR1 SGHAT, CDR2 FQNNGV. V lost 4 bases to trimming and J lost 3 bases, with 20 bases between them.

The gene calls are TRBV5-1 and TRBJ2-7; TRBD1 matches at 9 bases. With 3 bases clipped from V and 3 bases from J, the junction kept 13 bases outside the gene matches. The CDR3 runs to 17 residues. Germline assignment: CDR1 SGHRS and CDR2 YFSETQ. In nucleotides, the CDR3 is TGCGCCAGCAGCTATGACAGGGGGGGAAGTTTGCTCTACGAGCAGTACTTC. Translating it yields CASSYDRGGSLLYEQYF. Full variable domain (missing parts from reference TRBV5-1 and TRBJ2-7): KAGVTQTPRYLIKTRGQQVTLSCSPISGHRSVSWYQQTPGQGLQFLFEYFSETQRNKGNFPGRFSGRQFSNSRSEMNVSTLELGDSALYLCASSYDRGGSLLYEQYFGPGTRLTVT.

This clonotype was counted at least ten times. The genes are TRBV18 and TRBJ2-3; TRBD1 might be the D (5 bases). With 7 bases removed from V and 4 bases from J, the gap between germline ends came to 6 bases. Germline CDR1 reads KGHSH; CDR2 reads LQKENI. The CDR3 has 11 amino acids. CDR3 coding DNA: TGTGCCAGCTTGACAGCAGATACGCAGTATTTT. It translates to CASLTADTQYF.

This chain connects TRBV14 to TRBJ1-2, with no clear D. V dropped 2 bases and J dropped 6 bases, with 10 bases sitting between them. This CDR3 is 13 amino acids long. The germline CDR1 and CDR2 sequences are SGHDN and FVKESK. CDR3 nucleotide sequence: TGTGCCAGCAGCCAATGGACTCACAATGGCTACACCTTC. Amino acids: CASSQWTHNGYTF.

The sample holds many counts of this clonotype. The rearrangement links TRBV28 to TRBJ2-7, with 7 bases fitting TRBD1. V lost 6 bases and J lost 2; bases outside the gene matches: 7. CDR1 and CDR2 (germline): MDHEN, SYDVKM. The CDR3 extends over 14 amino acids. In DNA form, the CDR3 reads TGTGCCAGCAGCATGGACAGGAGACCCTACGAGCAGTACTTC. This sequence encodes CASSMDRRPYEQYF. Supplemented by reference TRBV28 and TRBJ2-7, the full variable domain reads DVKVTQSSRYLVKRTGEKVFLECVQDMDHENMFWYRQDPGLGLRLIYFSYDVKMKEKGDIPEGYSVSREKKERFSLILESASTNQTSMYLCASSMDRRPYEQYFGPGTRLTVT.

This clonotype was counted many times. The V and J genes are TRBV15 and TRBJ1-4; TRBD1 might be the D (5 bases). V was shortened by 1 base and J by 5 bases, with 11 bases between the two germline ends. Per the germline V gene, CDR1 is LNHNV and CDR2 is YYDKDF (reference sequence). The CDR3 runs 15 residues. CDR3 coding DNA: TGTGCCACCAGCAGAGTAAACAGGCCAAATGAAAAACTGTTTTTT. Encoded protein: CATSRVNRPNEKLFF.

Worth noting for this clonotype: A much larger clone sits a single nucleotide away, making a read error possible. The rearrangement links TRBV29-1 to TRBJ1-2; TRBD1 matches 7 bases. The CDR3 runs to 13 residues. Per germline, CDR1 SQVTM and CDR2 ANQGSEA. Trimming at V came to 3 bases and at J to 7 bases, leaving 8 bases not matched to a gene. CDR3 bases: TGCAGCGTTGACCAGGGGGGGCTCAGTGGCTACACCTTC. Translating gives CSVDQGGLSGYTF.

This clonotype was counted many times. In DNA, the CDR3 is TGCAGCGTTGTCGGACTAGCGGGAGCAGCGGGGTACAATGAGCAGTTCTTC. Translation gives CSVVGLAGAAGYNEQFF. The chain employs TRBV29-1 and TRBJ2-1; 13 bases are shared with TRBD2. Losses at the gene ends were 4 bases for V and 4 bases for J; bases not matched to a gene: 10. This CDR3 is built from 17 residues. CDR1 is SQVTM and CDR2 is ANQGSEA in the germline V gene.

As for this clonotype: The junction shows a germline mismatch at one end, possibly a read error. The V call is TRBV7-3, the J call TRBJ2-5, with a possible D match to TRBD1 (6 bases). The CDR3 is 16 amino acids. Per the germline V gene, CDR1 is SGHTA and CDR2 is FQGTGA. CDR3 coding DNA: TGCGCCAGCAGCCAACCGTACCTGGACAGCTTAGAGACCCAGTACTTC. It encodes CASSQPYLDSLETQYF.

This clonotype has more than one count but fewer than ten. V usage is TRBV19 and J usage is TRBJ2-2, with D perhaps assigned TRBD1 or TRBD2 (5 bases each). The V gene lost 6 bases and the J gene lost 8 bases, with 13 bases spanning the gap. The CDR3 is 13 amino acids. The germline V gene has CDR1 LNHDA and CDR2 SQIVND (reference sequence). The CDR3 protein is CASSLGVSGELFF. CDR3 DNA: TGTGCCAGTAGCCTGGGGGTGTCTGGGGAGCTGTTTTTT. Combining the CDR3 with reference TRBV19 and TRBJ2-2 gives the whole variable domain DGGITQSPKYLFRKEGQNVTLSCEQNLNHDAMYWYRQDPGQGLRLIYYSQIVNDFQKGDIAEGYSVSREKKESFPLTVTSAQKNPTAFYLCASSLGVSGELFFGEGSRLTVL.

There are a few counts of this clonotype. The chain combines TRBV6-2 or TRBV6-3 with TRBJ2-4; D might be TRBD1 (6 bases). V lost 6 bases and J 7 bases, leaving 19 bases between the germline ends. Germline CDR1 is MNHEY and CDR2 is SVGEGT. The CDR3 has 15 amino acids. This CDR3 reads CASSTAGQTSNIQYF. Written as DNA, the CDR3 is TGTGCCAGCAGCACCGCCGGACAGACATCCAACATTCAGTACTTC.

A few counts support this clonotype. The chain couples TRBV19 to TRBJ2-1; no reliable D call. The CDR3 has 17 amino acids. Germline V gene data show CDR1 as LNHDA and CDR2 as SQIVND (reference sequence). Trimming left V 0 bases short and J 0 bases short, with 12 bases between. CDR3 in DNA: TGTGCCAGTAGTATAGACCGGACCCACCTCTCCTACAATGAGCAGTTCTTC. Residues: CASSIDRTHLSYNEQFF.

This chain uses TRBV4-3 with TRBJ2-7, with D possibly matching TRBD1 (6 bases). CDR1 LGHNA and CDR2 YSLEER come from the germline V gene. The CDR3 loop spans 15 amino acids. The ends were cut back, 1 base at V and 2 bases at J, with 12 bases in the middle. The CDR3 DNA reads as TGCGCCAGCAGCCAAGGGGACAAGTCCACCTACGAGCAGTACTTC. Translating it yields CASSQGDKSTYEQYF.

This clonotype appeared many times. The rearrangement links TRBV27 to TRBJ1-2; the match to TRBD1 covers 9 bases. Per germline, CDR1 MNHEY and CDR2 SMNVEV (reference sequence). V trimming: 5 bases; J trimming: 4 bases; junction bases outside the gene matches: 5. The CDR3 consists of 14 residues. CDR3 sequence: CASSMGQGAYGYTF. The DNA for the CDR3 is TGTGCCAGCAGTATGGGACAGGGAGCCTATGGCTACACCTTC.

This clonotype was observed a handful of times. This chain uses TRBV15 with TRBJ2-1, with TRBD2 as a possible D gene (6 bases). The CDR3 runs 16 residues. The V end was cut by 0 bases, the J end by 4 bases, with 13 bases between. CDR1 is LNHNV and CDR2 is YYDKDF in the germline V gene (reference sequence). CDR3 coding DNA: TGTGCCACCAGCAGAGAAGGCGGGGTAGTGTACAATGAGCAGTTCTTC. Translated: CATSREGGVVYNEQFF. The full variable domain, its missing parts supplied by reference TRBV15 and TRBJ2-1, is DAMVIQNPRYQVTQFGKPVTLSCSQTLNHNVMYWYQQKSSQAPKLLFHYYDKDFNNEADTPDNFQSRRPNTSFCFLDIRSPGLGDTAMYLCATSREGGVVYNEQFFGPGTRLTVL.